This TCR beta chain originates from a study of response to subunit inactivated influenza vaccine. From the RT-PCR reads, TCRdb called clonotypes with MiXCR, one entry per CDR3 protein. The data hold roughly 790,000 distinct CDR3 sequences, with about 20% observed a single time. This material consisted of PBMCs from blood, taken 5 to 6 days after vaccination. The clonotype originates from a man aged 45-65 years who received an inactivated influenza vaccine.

This chain's CDR3 is CASGNMKYF. DNA of the CDR3: TGTGCCAGCGGTAACATGAAGTATTTT. The rearrangement joins TRBV21-1 to TRBJ2-3. TRBV21-1 is given as a pseudogene. The CDR3 spans 9 residues.